This T cell receptor beta chain stems from a study of radiation and T cells in renal cell carcinoma. Time point defined: blood 2 weeks post-SBRT. The sample's treatment: 15 Gy SBRT to primary tumor, nephrectomy 4 weeks later. Clear cell pathology was present in this patient's renal cell carcinoma. CDR3 length: 15 amino acids. Trimming took 1 base from V and 0 from J, leaving 9 bases between them. CDR1 and CDR2 (germline): LNHDA, SQIVND (reference sequence). The table came from immunoSEQ multiplex PCR; TCRdb's copy has only in-frame clones and leaves some out. This sample has approximately 120,000 clones, with roughly four fifths found just once. This clone has more than one count but fewer than ten.

The sample in question was blood, obtained from a patient whose treatment included radiotherapy and nephrectomy. The clonotype comes from a man over 45 with renal cell carcinoma. V gene TRBV19 combines with J gene TRBJ1-1; the D gene is possibly TRBD1 (5 bases). CDR3 in amino acids: CASSIAKTVNTEAFF. The CDR3 DNA sequence: TGTGCCAGTAGTATAGCCAAGACAGTGAACACTGAAGCTTTCTTT.